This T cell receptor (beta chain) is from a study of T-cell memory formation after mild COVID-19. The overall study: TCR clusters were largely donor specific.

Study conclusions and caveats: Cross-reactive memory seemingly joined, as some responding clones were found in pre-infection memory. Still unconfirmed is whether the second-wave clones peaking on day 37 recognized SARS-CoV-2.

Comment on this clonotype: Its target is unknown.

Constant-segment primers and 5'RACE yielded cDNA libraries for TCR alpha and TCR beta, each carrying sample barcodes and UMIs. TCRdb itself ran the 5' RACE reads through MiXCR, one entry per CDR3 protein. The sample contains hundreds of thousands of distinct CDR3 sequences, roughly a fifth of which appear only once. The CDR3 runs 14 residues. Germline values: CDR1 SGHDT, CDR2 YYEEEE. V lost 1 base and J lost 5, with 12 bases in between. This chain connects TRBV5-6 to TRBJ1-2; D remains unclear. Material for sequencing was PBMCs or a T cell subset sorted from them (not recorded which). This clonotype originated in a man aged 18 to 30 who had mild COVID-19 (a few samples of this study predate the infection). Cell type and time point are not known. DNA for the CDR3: TGTGCCAGCAGCTTGTCTAGGGCTGGGTATGGCTACACCTTC. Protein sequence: CASSLSRAGYGYTF.